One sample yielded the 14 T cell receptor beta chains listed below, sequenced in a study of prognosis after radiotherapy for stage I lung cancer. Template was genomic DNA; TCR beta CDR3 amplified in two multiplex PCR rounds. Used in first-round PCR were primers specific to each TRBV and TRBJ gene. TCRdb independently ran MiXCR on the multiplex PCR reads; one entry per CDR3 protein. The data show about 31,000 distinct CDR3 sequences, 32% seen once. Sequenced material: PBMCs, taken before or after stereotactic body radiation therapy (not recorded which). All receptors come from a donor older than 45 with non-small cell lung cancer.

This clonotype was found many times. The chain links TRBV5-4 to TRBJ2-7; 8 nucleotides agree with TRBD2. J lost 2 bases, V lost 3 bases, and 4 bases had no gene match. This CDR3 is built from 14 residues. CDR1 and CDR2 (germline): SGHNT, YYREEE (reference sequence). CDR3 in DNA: TGTGCCAGCAGCTCCAGGACTAGCACCTACGAGCAGTACTTC. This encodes CASSSRTSTYEQYF.

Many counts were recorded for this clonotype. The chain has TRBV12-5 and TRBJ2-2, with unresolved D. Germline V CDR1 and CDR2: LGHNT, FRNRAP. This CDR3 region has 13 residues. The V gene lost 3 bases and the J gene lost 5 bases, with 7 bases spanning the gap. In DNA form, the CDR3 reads TGTGCTAGTGGTTTAGGGTGGACCGGGGAGCTGTTTTTT. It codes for CASGLGWTGELFF.

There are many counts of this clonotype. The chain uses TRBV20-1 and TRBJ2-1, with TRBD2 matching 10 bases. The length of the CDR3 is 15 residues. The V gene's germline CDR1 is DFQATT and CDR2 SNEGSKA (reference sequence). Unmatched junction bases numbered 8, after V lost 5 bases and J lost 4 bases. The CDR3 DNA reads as TGCAGTGCTTTCGGACTAGCGGACCTGTACAATGAGCAGTTCTTC. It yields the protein CSAFGLADLYNEQFF.

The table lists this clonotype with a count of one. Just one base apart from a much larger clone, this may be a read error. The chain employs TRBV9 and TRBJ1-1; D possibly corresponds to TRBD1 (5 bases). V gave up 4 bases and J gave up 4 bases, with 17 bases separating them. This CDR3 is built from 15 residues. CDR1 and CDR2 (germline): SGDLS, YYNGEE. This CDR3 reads CASSPWGEVVTEAFF. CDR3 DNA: TGTGCCAGCAGCCCATGGGGGGAGGTAGTCACTGAAGCTTTCTTT.

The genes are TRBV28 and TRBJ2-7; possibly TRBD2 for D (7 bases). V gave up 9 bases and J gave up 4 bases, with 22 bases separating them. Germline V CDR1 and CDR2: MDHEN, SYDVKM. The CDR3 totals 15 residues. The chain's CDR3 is CARREGDPQGYEQYF. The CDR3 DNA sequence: TGTGCCAGAAGGGAGGGAGACCCCCAGGGGTACGAGCAGTACTTC.

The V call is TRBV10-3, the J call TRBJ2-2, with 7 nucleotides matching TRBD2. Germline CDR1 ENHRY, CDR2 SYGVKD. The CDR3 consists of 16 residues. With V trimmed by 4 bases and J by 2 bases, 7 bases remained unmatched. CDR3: CAISALASGNTGELFF. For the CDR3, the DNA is TGTGCCATCAGTGCTTTGGCTAGCGGAAACACCGGGGAGCTGTTTTTT.

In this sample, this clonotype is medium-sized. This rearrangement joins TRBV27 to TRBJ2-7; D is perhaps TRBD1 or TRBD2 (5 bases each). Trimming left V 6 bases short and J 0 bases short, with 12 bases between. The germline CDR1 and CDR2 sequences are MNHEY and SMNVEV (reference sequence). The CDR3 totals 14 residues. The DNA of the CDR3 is TGTGCCAGCAGACCCAGGGACGGCTCCTACGAGCAGTACTTC. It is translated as CASRPRDGSYEQYF.

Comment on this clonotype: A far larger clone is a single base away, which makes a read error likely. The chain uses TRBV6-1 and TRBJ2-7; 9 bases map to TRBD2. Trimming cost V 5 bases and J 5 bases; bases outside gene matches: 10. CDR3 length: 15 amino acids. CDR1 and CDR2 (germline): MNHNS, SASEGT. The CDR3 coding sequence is TGTGCCAGCAGTTACGTCCGACTAGCGGAGAACGAGCAGTACTTC. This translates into CASSYVRLAENEQYF.

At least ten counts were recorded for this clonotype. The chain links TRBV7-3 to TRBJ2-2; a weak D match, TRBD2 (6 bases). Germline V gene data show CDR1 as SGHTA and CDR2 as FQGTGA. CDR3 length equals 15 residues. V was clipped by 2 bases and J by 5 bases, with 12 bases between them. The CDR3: CASSLWGTLTGELFF. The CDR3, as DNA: TGTGCCAGCAGCTTATGGGGGACTCTTACCGGGGAGCTGTTTTTT.

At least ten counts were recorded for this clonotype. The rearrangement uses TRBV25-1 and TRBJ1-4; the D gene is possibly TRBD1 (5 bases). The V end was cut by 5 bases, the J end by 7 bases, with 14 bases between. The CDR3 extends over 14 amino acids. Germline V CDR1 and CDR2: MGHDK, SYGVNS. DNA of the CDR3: TGTGCCAGCAGTCCTCCAGGGTTTGTTGAAAAACTGTTTTTT. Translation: CASSPPGFVEKLFF.

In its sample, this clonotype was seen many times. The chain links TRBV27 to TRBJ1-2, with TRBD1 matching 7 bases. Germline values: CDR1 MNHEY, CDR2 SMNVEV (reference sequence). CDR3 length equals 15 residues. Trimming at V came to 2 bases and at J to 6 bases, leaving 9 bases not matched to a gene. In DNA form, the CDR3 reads TGTGCCAGCAGTTTACTTGGACAGGATGAGAATGGCTACACCTTC. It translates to CASSLLGQDENGYTF.

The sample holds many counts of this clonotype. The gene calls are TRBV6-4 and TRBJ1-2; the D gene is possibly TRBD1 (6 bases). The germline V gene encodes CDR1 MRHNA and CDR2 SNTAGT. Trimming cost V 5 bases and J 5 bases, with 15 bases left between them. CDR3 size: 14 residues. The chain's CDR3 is CASSPDRTSYGYTF. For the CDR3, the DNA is TGTGCCAGCAGTCCCGACAGGACCTCTTATGGCTACACCTTC.

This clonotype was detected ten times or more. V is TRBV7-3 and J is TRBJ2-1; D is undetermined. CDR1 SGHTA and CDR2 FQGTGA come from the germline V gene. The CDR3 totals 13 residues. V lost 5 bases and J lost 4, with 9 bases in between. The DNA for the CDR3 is TGTGCCAGCAGCGACGGGCCGTACAATGAGCAGTTCTTC. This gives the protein CASSDGPYNEQFF.

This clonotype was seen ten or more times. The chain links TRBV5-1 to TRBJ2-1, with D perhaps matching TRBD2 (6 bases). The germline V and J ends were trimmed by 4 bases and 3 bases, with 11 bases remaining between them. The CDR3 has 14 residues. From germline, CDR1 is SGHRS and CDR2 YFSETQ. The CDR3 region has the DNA TGCGCCAGCAGCACCCCGGGACTCTACAATGAGCAGTTCTTC. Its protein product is CASSTPGLYNEQFF.